This section outlines one T cell receptor (beta chain) sequence together with its context. This CDR3 region has 14 residues. Looked up from germline, CDR1 is SGHRS and CDR2 is YFSETQ. The V gene lost 5 bases and the J gene lost 0 bases, with 8 bases spanning the gap. Unique molecular identifiers were incorporated when the TCRbeta library was constructed. TCRdb re-called the PCR reads through MiXCR, storing one row per CDR3 protein. The sample consists of over 200,000 distinct CDR3 sequences, about 9.5% of them appearing once. The data belong to a study of T-cell reconstitution after alpha-beta-depleted transplantation in children.

The chain links TRBV5-1 to TRBJ1-4, with D tentatively TRBD1 (5 bases). The sample was PBMCs from the stem cell graft donor, taken from the stem cell graft. The sequence came from a human donor who donated a stem cell graft to a child with acute lymphoblastic leukemia. The DNA of the CDR3 is TGCGCCAGCAGGTTACAGGCAACTAATGAAAAACTGTTTTTT. Protein sequence: CASRLQATNEKLFF.